Below, 19 T cell receptor beta chains from the same sample are listed, as sequenced in a study of CD8 T cells in Susac syndrome. With random hexamers, reverse transcription was performed on about 0.5 to 1 ug of RNA. TCRdb used MiXCR to reprocess the immunoSEQ multiplex PCR reads, holding one entry per CDR3 protein. The sample has around 140,000 distinct CDR3 sequences; approximately 95% are singletons. Sequencing was carried out using CD4+ T cells from PBMCs. Receptor source: a human donor with multiple sclerosis.

The chain links TRBV6-1 to TRBJ2-1; 7 bases are a match to TRBD2. Germline V gene sequence: CDR1 MNHNS, CDR2 SASEGT. V shed 1 base, J shed 2 bases, and the junction held 5 bases outside the gene matches. The CDR3 extends over 16 amino acids. The CDR3 DNA sequence: TGTGCCAGCAGTGAAGGGGGGAGGGGACCCTACAATGAGCAGTTCTTC. Residues: CASSEGGRGPYNEQFF.

The V gene is TRBV6-1, the J gene TRBJ2-1; 7 nucleotides match TRBD2. V was pared by 8 bases and J by 0 bases, with 7 bases of the junction left unmatched. CDR1 is MNHNS, CDR2 SASEGT, per germline. The CDR3 runs to 15 residues. CDR3 in DNA: TGTGCCAGCCGTCAAGCGGGAAACTCCTACAATGAGCAGTTCTTC. It encodes CASRQAGNSYNEQFF.

The gene calls are TRBV3-1 and TRBJ2-7; perhaps TRBD1 as D (5 bases). The germline gives CDR1 LGHDT, CDR2 YNNKEL (reference sequence). Trimming shortened V by 0 bases and J by 3 bases, and 9 bases separated the two germline ends. The CDR3 runs to 14 residues. CDR3 DNA sequence: TGTGCCAGCAGCCAAGACAGGGATTACTACGAGCAGTACTTC. It yields the protein CASSQDRDYYEQYF.

The rearrangement links TRBV24-1 to TRBJ2-7, with TRBD2 matching over 8 bases. With V trimmed by 4 bases and J by 2 bases, 6 bases remained unmatched. Germline V gives CDR1 KGHDR, CDR2 SFDVKD. The CDR3 sequence is 15 residues long. CDR3 bases: TGTGCCACCAGTGACAGACTAGCGAGAGCCTACGAGCAGTACTTC. Encoded protein: CATSDRLARAYEQYF.

This clonotype occurred once. The chain employs TRBV20-1 and TRBJ2-2, with 11 nucleotides matching TRBD1. Germline V lookup: CDR1 DFQATT, CDR2 SNEGSKA (reference sequence). The junction had 7 bases not matched to a gene; V was cut back by 5 bases and J by 5 bases. CDR3 size: 15 residues. CDR3 region: CSARMGTGGTGELFF. DNA of the CDR3: TGCAGTGCTCGAATGGGGACAGGGGGAACCGGGGAGCTGTTTTTT.

The V gene is TRBV9, the J gene TRBJ2-1, with 7 bases lining up with TRBD2. Germline V gene sequence: CDR1 SGDLS, CDR2 YYNGEE. Trimming removed 2 bases from V and 6 bases from J; junction bases left unmatched: 8. This CDR3 contains 15 residues. In DNA form, the CDR3 reads TGTGCCAGCAGCGTGGGGGGGAGCCTCCCCAATGAGCAGTTCTTC. Its translation is CASSVGGSLPNEQFF. Supplemented by reference TRBV9 and TRBJ2-1, the full variable domain reads DSGVTQTPKHLITATGQRVTLRCSPRSGDLSVYWYQQSLDQGLQFLIQYYNGEERAKGNILERFSAQQFPDLHSELNLSSLELGDSALYFCASSVGGSLPNEQFFGPGTRLTVL.

This chain connects TRBV4-1 to TRBJ2-5, with 9 bases that match TRBD2. Germline CDR1 reads MGHRA; CDR2 reads YSYEKL. The CDR3 is 16 amino acids. Trimming cost V 0 bases and J 4 bases; bases outside gene matches: 6. CDR3 DNA: TGCGCCAGCAGCCAAGAAACTAGCGGGCACTCAGAGACCCAGTACTTC. Residues: CASSQETSGHSETQYF.

This chain connects TRBV4-1 to TRBJ1-1; D is unclear. The CDR3 contains 16 residues. Germline-derived CDR1 and CDR2 are MGHRA and YSYEKL. Trimming removed 1 base at V and 1 base at J, with 13 bases between. CDR3 region: CASSQVKVLGNTEAFF. The CDR3 bases are TGCGCCAGCAGCCAAGTGAAAGTCTTAGGGAACACTGAAGCTTTCTTT.

The V call is TRBV28, the J call TRBJ2-2, with 8 positions matching TRBD2. This CDR3 contains 15 residues. V was clipped by 8 bases and J by 7 bases; unmatched bases: 12. Germline V gives CDR1 MDHEN, CDR2 SYDVKM. In DNA form, the CDR3 reads TGTGCCAGCCTGACCGGGGGGGCCGGTCACGGGGAGCTGTTTTTT. Translating gives CASLTGGAGHGELFF.

V is TRBV30 and J is TRBJ2-7; 8 bases line up with TRBD1. Germline V gene lookup returns CDR1 GTSNPN and CDR2 SVGIG (reference sequence). This CDR3 is 12 amino acids long. Trimming took 4 bases from V and 6 from J; bases not matched to a gene: 5. The CDR3: CAWNQGAGEQYF. The CDR3 nucleotides read TGTGCCTGGAACCAGGGGGCGGGCGAGCAGTACTTC.

The chain employs TRBV29-1 and TRBJ1-2, with 8 bases identical to TRBD1. Per the germline V gene, CDR1 is SQVTM and CDR2 is ANQGSEA. The CDR3 loop spans 13 amino acids. V lost 3 bases to trimming and J lost 8 bases; unmatched junction nucleotides: 8. In DNA form, the CDR3 reads TGCAGCGTTGACCGGACAGGGTTAGAAGGCTACACCTTC. Translation: CSVDRTGLEGYTF. The full variable domain, with the rest looked up from reference TRBV29-1 and TRBJ1-2, is SAVISQKPSRDICQRGTSLTIQCQVDSQVTMMFWYRQQPGQSLTLIATANQGSEATYESGFVIDKFPISRPNLTFSTLTVSNMSPEDSSIYLCSVDRTGLEGYTFGSGTRLTVV.

This rearrangement joins TRBV6-4 to TRBJ2-7; D is unresolved. V was pared by 7 bases and J by 4 bases, with 8 bases between. This CDR3 spans 11 amino acids. Germline CDR1 is MRHNA and CDR2 is SNTAGT. The CDR3 sequence: CASKFVYEQYF. The CDR3 nucleotides read TGTGCCAGCAAATTCGTTTACGAGCAGTACTTC.

V and J are TRBV7-9 and TRBJ2-7; weak D call: TRBD2 (6 bases). This CDR3 comprises 12 residues. Germline V gene data show CDR1 as SEHNR and CDR2 as FQNEAQ (reference sequence). In nucleotides, the CDR3 is TGTGAGCAAGCGGGCCCCTCCTACGAGCAGTACTTC. Protein sequence: CEQAGPSYEQYF.

This chain's CDR3 is CASSLSDGNTQYF. The CDR3 DNA reads TGTGCCAGCAGTTTATCGGACGGAAATACGCAGTATTTT. This chain joins TRBV28 and TRBJ2-3; no clear D gene. There are 13 residues in the CDR3. Trimming took 1 base from V and 7 from J, leaving 9 bases between them. Germline values: CDR1 MDHEN, CDR2 SYDVKM.

V and J are TRBV7-9 and TRBJ1-5, with D perhaps matching TRBD1 (5 bases). Per germline, CDR1 SEHNR and CDR2 FQNEAQ (reference sequence). This CDR3 spans 12 amino acids. V shed 5 bases and J shed 7 bases, with 9 bases lying between them. The CDR3 sequence: CASSRQSQPQHF. DNA of the CDR3: TGTGCCAGCAGCCGACAGTCCCAGCCCCAGCATTTT.

V and J are TRBV30 and TRBJ2-1, with 7 bases fitting TRBD1. CDR1 and CDR2 from the germline V gene are GTSNPN and SVGIG (reference sequence). V shed 1 base, J shed 3 bases, and the junction held 3 bases outside the gene matches. CDR3 length equals 14 residues. CDR3 DNA sequence: TGTGCCTGGAGTGGAGGGGGCGGCTACAATGAGCAGTTCTTC. Amino acid sequence: CAWSGGGGYNEQFF.

The chain has TRBV5-4 and TRBJ1-4; unclear D gene. V gave up 10 bases and J gave up 8 bases, with 9 bases separating them. Germline CDR1 and CDR2: SGHNT and YYREEE (reference sequence). The CDR3 contains 10 residues. The CDR3 DNA is TGTGCCTCCGGTCGGGAAAAACTGTTTTTT. Its translation is CASGREKLFF. The variable domain in full, completed from reference TRBV5-4 and TRBJ1-4, reads ETGVTQSPTHLIKTRGQQVTLRCSSQSGHNTVSWYQQALGQGPQFIFQYYREEENGRGNFPPRFSGLQFPNYSSELNVNALELDDSALYLCASGREKLFFGSGTQLSVL.

The count of this clonotype is one. The chain has TRBV20-1 and TRBJ2-6; TRBD1 matches at 8 bases. Germline V gives CDR1 DFQATT, CDR2 SNEGSKA (reference sequence). The CDR3 contains 14 residues. Germline trimming cut 5 bases from V and 1 base from J; bases unmatched to any gene: 1. CDR3 region: CSAWTGSGANVLTF. CDR3 nucleotides: TGCAGTGCTTGGACAGGGTCTGGGGCCAACGTCCTGACTTTC.

The rearrangement joins TRBV28 to TRBJ1-1; D is unresolved. The CDR3 is made up of 13 amino acids. CDR1 and CDR2 from the germline V gene are MDHEN and SYDVKM. V lost 8 bases and J 1 base, leaving 11 bases between the germline ends. CDR3: CASHQERNTEAFF. Written as DNA, the CDR3 is TGTGCCAGCCATCAGGAACGGAACACTGAAGCTTTCTTT.